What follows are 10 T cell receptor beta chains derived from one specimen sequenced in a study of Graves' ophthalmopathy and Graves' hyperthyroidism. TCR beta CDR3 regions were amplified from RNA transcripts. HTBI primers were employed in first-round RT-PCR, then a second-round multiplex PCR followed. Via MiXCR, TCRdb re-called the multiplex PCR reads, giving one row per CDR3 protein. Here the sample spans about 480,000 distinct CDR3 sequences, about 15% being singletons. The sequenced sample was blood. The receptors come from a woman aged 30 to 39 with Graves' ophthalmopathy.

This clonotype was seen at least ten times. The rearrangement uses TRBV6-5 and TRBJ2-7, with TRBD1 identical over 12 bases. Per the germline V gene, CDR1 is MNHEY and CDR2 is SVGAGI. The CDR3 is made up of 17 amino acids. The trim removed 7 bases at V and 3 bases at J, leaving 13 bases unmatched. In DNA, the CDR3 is TGTGCCAGCAACCACCGGGACAGGGGGCTAATACTCTACGAGCAGTACTTC. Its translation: CASNHRDRGLILYEQYF.

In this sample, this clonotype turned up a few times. CDR3 DNA sequence: TGCGCCAGCAGCCGCGGGACCAGTCTAGAGACCCAGTACTTC. Amino acids: CASSRGTSLETQYF. The rearrangement uses TRBV4-1 and TRBJ2-5, with D possibly being TRBD2 (6 bases). Trimming pared 4 bases from V and 4 bases from J, leaving 13 bases between. In germline, CDR1 is MGHRA, CDR2 YSYEKL. CDR3 length: 14 residues.

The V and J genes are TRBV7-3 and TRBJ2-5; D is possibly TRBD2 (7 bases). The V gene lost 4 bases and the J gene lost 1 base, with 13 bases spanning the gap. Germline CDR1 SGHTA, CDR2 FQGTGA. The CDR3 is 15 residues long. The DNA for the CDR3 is TGTGCCAGCAGCTATAGGGGGGGGCCCCAAGAGACCCAGTACTTC. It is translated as CASSYRGGPQETQYF.

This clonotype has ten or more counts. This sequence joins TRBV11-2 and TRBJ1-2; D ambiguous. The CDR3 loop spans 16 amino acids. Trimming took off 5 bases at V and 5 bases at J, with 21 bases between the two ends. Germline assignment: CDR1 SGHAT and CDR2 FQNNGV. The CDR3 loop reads CASSPTTTLVKYGYTF. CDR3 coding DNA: TGTGCCAGCAGCCCCACCACGACTCTCGTGAAATATGGCTACACCTTC.

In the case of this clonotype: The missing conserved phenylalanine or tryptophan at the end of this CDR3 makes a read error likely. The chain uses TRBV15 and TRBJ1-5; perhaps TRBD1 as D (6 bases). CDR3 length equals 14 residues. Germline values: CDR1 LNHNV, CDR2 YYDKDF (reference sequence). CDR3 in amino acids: CASSREGGSQPQHL. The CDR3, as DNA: TGTGCCTCCAGCAGAGAGGGGGGATCCCAGCCCCAGCATCTT.

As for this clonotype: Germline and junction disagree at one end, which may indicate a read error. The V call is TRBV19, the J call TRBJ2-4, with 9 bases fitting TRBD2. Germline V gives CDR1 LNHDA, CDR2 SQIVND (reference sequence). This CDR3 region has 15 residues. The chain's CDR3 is CASSIAEGLANIKYF. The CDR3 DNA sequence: TGTGCCAGTAGTATAGCTGAGGGACTAGCAAACATTAAGTACTTC.

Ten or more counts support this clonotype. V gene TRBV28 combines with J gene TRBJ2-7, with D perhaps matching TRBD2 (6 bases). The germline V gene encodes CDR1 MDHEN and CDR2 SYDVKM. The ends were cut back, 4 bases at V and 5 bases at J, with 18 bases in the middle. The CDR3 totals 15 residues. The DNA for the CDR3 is TGTGCCAGCAGTTCCCGAGCGCGAGGAGGGGACGAGCAGTACTTC. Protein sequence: CASSSRARGGDEQYF.

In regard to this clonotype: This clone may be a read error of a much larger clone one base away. The chain's CDR3 is CASRDRDRGLNEQYV. The CDR3, as DNA: TGTGCCAGCAGGGACAGGGATCGGGGTTTGAACGAGCAGTACGTC. The chain employs TRBV28 and TRBJ2-7, with 8 bases aligning to TRBD1. The V gene end was trimmed by 6 bases and the J gene end by 5 bases; junction bases not matched to a gene: 12. Germline CDR1 MDHEN, CDR2 SYDVKM. CDR3 length: 15 amino acids.

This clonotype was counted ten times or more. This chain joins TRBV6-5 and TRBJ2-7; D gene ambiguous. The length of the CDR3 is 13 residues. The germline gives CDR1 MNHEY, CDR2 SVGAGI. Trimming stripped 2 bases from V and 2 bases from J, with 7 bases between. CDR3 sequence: CASSYKKTYEQYF. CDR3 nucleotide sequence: TGTGCCAGCAGTTACAAGAAGACCTACGAGCAGTACTTC.

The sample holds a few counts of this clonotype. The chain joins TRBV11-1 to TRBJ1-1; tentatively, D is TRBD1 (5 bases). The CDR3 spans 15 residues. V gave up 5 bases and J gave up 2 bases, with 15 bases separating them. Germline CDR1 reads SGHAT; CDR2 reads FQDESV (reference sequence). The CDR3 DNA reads TGTGCCAGCAGCCCCTCGGGACCATTTAACACTGAAGCTTTCTTT. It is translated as CASSPSGPFNTEAFF.